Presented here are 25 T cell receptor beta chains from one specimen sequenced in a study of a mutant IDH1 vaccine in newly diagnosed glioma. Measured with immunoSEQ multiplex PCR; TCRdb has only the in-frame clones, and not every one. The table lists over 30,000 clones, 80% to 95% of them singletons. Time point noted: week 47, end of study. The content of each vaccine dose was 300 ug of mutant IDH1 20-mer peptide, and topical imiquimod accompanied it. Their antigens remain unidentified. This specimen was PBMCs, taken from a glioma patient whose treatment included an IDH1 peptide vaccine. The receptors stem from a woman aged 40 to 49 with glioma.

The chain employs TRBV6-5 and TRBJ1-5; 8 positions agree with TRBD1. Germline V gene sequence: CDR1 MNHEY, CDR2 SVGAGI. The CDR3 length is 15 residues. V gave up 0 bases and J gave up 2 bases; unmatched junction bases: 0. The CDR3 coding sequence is TGTGCCAGCAGTTACTCGGGACAGGGCAATCAGCCCCAGCATTTT. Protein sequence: CASSYSGQGNQPQHF.

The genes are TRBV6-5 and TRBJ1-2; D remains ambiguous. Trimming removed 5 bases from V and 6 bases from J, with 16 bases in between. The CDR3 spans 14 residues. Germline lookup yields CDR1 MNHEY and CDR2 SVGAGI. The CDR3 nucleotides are TGTGCCAGCAGTGGGGATTTGATTGCAGATGGCTACACCTTC. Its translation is CASSGDLIADGYTF.

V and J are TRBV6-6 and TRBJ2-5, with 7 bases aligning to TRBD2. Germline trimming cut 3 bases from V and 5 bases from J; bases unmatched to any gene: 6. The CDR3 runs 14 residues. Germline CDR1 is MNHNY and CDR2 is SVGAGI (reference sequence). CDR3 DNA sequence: TGTGCCAGCAGTTATTCTGGGGGAGGGGAGACCCAGTACTTC. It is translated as CASSYSGGGETQYF.

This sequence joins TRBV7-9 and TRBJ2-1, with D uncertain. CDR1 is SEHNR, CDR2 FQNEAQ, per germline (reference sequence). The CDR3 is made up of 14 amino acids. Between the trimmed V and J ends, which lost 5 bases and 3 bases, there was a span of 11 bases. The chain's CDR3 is CASSPAVSYNEQFF. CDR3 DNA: TGTGCCAGCAGCCCCGCGGTTAGCTACAATGAGCAGTTCTTC.

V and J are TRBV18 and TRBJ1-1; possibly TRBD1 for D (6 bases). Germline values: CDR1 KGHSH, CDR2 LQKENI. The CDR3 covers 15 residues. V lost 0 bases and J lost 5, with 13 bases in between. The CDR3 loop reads CASSPPGQGRTEAFF. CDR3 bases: TGTGCCAGCTCACCACCGGGGCAGGGGAGAACTGAAGCTTTCTTT.

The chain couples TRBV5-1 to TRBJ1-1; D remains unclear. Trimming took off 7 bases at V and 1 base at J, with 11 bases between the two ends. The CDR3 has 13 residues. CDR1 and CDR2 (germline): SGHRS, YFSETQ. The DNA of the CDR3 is TGCGCCAGCCGGTATACCCCGAACACTGAAGCTTTCTTT. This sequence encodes CASRYTPNTEAFF.

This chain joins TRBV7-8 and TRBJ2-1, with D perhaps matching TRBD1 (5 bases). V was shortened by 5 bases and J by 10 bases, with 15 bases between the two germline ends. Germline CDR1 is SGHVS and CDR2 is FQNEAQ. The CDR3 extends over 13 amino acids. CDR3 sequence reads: CASSPQGLEEQFF. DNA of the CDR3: TGTGCCAGCAGCCCGCAGGGCTTAGAGGAGCAGTTCTTC.

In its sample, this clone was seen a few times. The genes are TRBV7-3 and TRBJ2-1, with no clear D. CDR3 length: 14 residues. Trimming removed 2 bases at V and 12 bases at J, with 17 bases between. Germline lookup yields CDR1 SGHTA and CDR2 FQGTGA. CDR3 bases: TGTGCCAGCAGCTTACTGGCTAGTGCGGACGTGCAGTTCTTC. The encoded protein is CASSLLASADVQFF.

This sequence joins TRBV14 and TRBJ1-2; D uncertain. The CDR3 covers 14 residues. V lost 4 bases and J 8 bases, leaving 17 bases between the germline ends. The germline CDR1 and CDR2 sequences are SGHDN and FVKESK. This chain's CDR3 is CASSPSSKGVGYTF. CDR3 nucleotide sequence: TGTGCCAGCAGCCCATCTTCGAAGGGCGTGGGCTACACCTTC.

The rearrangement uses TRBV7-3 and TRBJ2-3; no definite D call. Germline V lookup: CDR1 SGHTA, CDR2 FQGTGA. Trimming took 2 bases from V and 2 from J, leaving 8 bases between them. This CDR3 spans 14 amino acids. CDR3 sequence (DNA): TGTGCCAGCAGCTTATTAGGATCCACAGATACGCAGTATTTT. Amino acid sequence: CASSLLGSTDTQYF.

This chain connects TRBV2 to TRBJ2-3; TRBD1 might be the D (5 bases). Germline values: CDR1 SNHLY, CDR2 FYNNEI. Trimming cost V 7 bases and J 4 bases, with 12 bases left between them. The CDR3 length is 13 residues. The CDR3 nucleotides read TGTGCCAGCATAGTGGGGCTCCCAGATACGCAGTATTTT. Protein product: CASIVGLPDTQYF.

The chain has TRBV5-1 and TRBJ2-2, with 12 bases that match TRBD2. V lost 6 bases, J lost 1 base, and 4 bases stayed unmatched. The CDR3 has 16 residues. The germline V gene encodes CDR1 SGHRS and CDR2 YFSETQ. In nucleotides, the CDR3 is TGCGCCAGCAATGCTAGCGGGAGGGAGAACACCGGGGAGCTGTTTTTT. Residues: CASNASGRENTGELFF.

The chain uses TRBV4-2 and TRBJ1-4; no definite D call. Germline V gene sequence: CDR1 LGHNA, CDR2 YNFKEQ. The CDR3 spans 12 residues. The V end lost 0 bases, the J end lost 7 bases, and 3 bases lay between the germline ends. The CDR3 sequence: CASSQDGEKLFF. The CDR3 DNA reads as TGTGCCAGCAGCCAAGACGGTGAAAAACTGTTTTTT.

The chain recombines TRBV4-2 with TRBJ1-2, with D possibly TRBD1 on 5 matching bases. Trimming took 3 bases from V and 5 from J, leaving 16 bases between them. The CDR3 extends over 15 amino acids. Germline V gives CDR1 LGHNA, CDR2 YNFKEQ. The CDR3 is CASSQYLGQGYGYTF. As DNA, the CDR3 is TGTGCCAGCAGCCAGTATCTAGGGCAGGGTTATGGCTACACCTTC.

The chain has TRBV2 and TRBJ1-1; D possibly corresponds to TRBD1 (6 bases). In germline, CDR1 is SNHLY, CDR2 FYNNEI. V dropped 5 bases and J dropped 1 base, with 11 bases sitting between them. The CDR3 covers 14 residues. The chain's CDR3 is CASSQDRWNTEAFF. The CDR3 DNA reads TGTGCCAGCAGTCAGGACAGATGGAACACTGAAGCTTTCTTT.

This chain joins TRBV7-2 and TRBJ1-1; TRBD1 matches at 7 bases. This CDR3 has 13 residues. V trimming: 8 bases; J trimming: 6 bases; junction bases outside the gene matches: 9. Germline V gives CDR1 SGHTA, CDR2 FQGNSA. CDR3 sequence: CASAQRQGSEAFF. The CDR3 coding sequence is TGTGCCAGCGCTCAAAGACAGGGATCTGAAGCTTTCTTT.

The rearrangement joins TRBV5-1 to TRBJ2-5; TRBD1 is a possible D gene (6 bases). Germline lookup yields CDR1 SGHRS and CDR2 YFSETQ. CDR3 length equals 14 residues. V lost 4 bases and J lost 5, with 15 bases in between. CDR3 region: CASSPQGFRETQYF. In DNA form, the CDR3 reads TGCGCCAGCAGCCCGCAGGGGTTTCGGGAGACCCAGTACTTC.

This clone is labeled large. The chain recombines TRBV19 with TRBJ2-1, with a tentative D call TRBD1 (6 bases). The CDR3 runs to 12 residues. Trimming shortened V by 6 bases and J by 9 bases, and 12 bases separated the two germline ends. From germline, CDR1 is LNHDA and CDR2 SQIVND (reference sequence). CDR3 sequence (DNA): TGTGCCAGTAGCCAACAGGGACCTGAGCAGTTCTTC. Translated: CASSQQGPEQFF.

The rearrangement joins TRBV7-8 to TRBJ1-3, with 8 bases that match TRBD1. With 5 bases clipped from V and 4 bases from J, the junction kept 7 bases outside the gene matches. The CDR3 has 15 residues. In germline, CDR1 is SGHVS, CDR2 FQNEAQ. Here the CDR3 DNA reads TGTGCCAGCAGCCCCCCCGACAGGGGAGGAAACACCATATATTTT. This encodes CASSPPDRGGNTIYF.

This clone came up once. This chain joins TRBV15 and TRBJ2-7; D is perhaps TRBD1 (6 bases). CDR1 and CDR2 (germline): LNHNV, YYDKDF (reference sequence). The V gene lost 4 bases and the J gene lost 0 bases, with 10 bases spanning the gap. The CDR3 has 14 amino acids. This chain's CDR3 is CATSTEGDSYEQYF. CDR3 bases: TGTGCCACCAGCACAGAGGGGGACTCCTACGAGCAGTACTTC.

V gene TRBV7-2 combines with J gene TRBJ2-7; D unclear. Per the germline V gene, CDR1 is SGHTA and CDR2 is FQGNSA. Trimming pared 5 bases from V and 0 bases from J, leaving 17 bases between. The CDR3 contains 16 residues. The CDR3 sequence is CASSASTLLSSYEQYF. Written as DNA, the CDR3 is TGTGCCAGCAGCGCCTCAACTCTTCTCAGCTCCTACGAGCAGTACTTC. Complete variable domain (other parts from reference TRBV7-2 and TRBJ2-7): GAGVSQSPSNKVTEKGKDVELRCDPISGHTALYWYRQSLGQGLEFLIYFQGNSAPDKSGLPSDRFSAERTGGSVSTLTIQRTQQEDSAVYLCASSASTLLSSYEQYFGPGTRLTVT.

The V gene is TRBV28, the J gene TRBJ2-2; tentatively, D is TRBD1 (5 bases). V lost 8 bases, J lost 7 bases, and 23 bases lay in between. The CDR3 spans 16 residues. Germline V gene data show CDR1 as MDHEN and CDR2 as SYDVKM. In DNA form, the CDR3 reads TGTGCCAGCGAAGGGGTATCAGACCACAAACTCGGGGAGCTGTTTTTT. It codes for CASEGVSDHKLGELFF. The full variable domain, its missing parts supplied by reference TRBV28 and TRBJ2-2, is DVKVTQSSRYLVKRTGEKVFLECVQDMDHENMFWYRQDPGLGLRLIYFSYDVKMKEKGDIPEGYSVSREKKERFSLILESASTNQTSMYLCASEGVSDHKLGELFFGEGSRLTVL.

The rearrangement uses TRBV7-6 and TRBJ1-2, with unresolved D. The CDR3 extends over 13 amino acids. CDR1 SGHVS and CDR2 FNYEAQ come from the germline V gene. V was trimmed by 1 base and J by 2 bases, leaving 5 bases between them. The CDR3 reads CASSLDTNYGYTF. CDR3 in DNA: TGTGCCAGCAGCTTAGACACCAACTATGGCTACACCTTC.

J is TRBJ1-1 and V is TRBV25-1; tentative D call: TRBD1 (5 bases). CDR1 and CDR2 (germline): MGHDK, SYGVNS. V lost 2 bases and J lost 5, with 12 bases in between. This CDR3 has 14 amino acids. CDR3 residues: CASSELRAGTEAFF. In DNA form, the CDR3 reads TGTGCCAGCAGTGAACTCAGGGCGGGGACTGAAGCTTTCTTT.

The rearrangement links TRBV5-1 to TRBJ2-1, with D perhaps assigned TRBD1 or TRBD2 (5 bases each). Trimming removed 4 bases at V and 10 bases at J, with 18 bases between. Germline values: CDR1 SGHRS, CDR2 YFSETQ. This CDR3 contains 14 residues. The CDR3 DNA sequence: TGCGCCAGCAGCCCCTCGGGACCCTCAAACGAGCAGTTCTTC. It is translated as CASSPSGPSNEQFF.